The next 29 T cell receptor beta chains were all read from a single sample in a study of T cells in Graves' hyperthyroidism and ophthalmopathy. Authors of the study amplified TCR beta CDR3 regions from RNA transcripts. The HTBI primer set served for first-round RT-PCR of the TCR CDR3. TCRdb fed the multiplex PCR reads into MiXCR, producing one record per CDR3 protein. This table holds 750,000 to 950,000 distinct CDR3 sequences, over 35% found once. Sequencing input: blood. These receptors were taken from a man younger than 30 with Graves' hyperthyroidism.

The rearrangement uses TRBV7-2 and TRBJ2-2; D is undetermined. V was trimmed by 5 bases and J by 3 bases, leaving 13 bases between them. Germline V gene sequence: CDR1 SGHTA, CDR2 FQGNSA. The CDR3 is made up of 15 amino acids. CDR3 coding DNA: TGTGCCAGCAGCCCTAGGCCCCTACACACCGGGGAGCTGTTTTTT. Its translation: CASSPRPLHTGELFF.

The chain employs TRBV9 and TRBJ1-1, with 7 bases lining up with TRBD1. This CDR3 is 14 amino acids long. V was clipped by 4 bases and J by 1 base; unmatched bases: 4. Germline CDR1 and CDR2: SGDLS and YYNGEE. The CDR3 protein is CASSRNRGNTEAFF. DNA of the CDR3: TGTGCCAGCAGCCGAAACAGGGGGAACACTGAAGCTTTCTTT.

The chain joins TRBV2 to TRBJ2-7; D remains unclear. Germline CDR1 and CDR2: SNHLY and FYNNEI. With 7 bases removed from V and 0 bases from J, the gap between germline ends came to 19 bases. The CDR3 is 16 residues long. The CDR3 nucleotides read TGTGCCAGCAACCAAGATGGCGACATGAGCTCCTACGAGCAGTACTTC. It yields the protein CASNQDGDMSSYEQYF.

This clonotype came up a few times. This chain joins TRBV27 and TRBJ1-2, with TRBD1 as a possible D gene (6 bases). CDR1 and CDR2 from the germline V gene are MNHEY and SMNVEV (reference sequence). The germline V and J ends were trimmed by 8 bases and 4 bases, with 8 bases remaining between them. The CDR3 extends over 11 amino acids. The CDR3 region is CASGQTYGYTF. The CDR3 DNA follows: TGTGCCAGCGGACAGACCTATGGCTACACCTTC.

The chain employs TRBV20-1 and TRBJ2-6, with D perhaps TRBD1 (5 bases). V was trimmed by 6 bases and J by 0 bases, leaving 12 bases between them. Germline V gene data show CDR1 as DFQATT and CDR2 as SNEGSKA (reference sequence). This CDR3 has 15 amino acids. The CDR3 loop reads CSAMDTSSGANVLTF. Here the CDR3 DNA reads TGCAGTGCCATGGACACTTCCTCTGGGGCCAACGTCCTGACTTTC.

As for this clonotype: A much larger clone sits a single nucleotide away, making a read error possible. V gene TRBV7-2 combines with J gene TRBJ1-6, with D possibly matching TRBD1 (5 bases). Germline lookup yields CDR1 SGHTA and CDR2 FQGNSA. The V gene lost 5 bases and the J gene lost 9 bases, with 11 bases spanning the gap. CDR3 length: 13 amino acids. As DNA, the CDR3 is TGTGCCAGCAGCCCCGACGGGGCTTCACCCCTCCACTTT. This sequence encodes CASSPDGASPLHF.

The chain employs TRBV7-3 and TRBJ2-2; the match to TRBD1 covers 9 bases. V dropped 4 bases and J dropped 4; count of bases not matched to a gene: 1. Germline lookup yields CDR1 SGHTA and CDR2 FQGTGA. There are 14 residues in the CDR3. The CDR3 region is CASSSDRGTGELFF. The CDR3 nucleotides read TGTGCCAGCAGCTCGGACAGGGGCACCGGGGAGCTGTTTTTT.

The chain joins TRBV10-3 to TRBJ1-3, with D possibly being TRBD1 (5 bases). The CDR3 sequence is 13 residues long. V was pared by 7 bases and J by 4 bases, with 11 bases between. CDR1 and CDR2 from the germline V gene are ENHRY and SYGVKD. CDR3 amino acids: CAINRGPGNTIYF. The CDR3, as DNA: TGTGCCATCAATCGGGGCCCCGGAAACACCATATATTTT.

This clonotype was recorded many times. V is TRBV4-2 and J is TRBJ2-2; possibly TRBD2 for D (6 bases). The V end was cut by 2 bases, the J end by 1 base, with 11 bases between. Germline V gene data show CDR1 as LGHNA and CDR2 as YNFKEQ. This CDR3 has 16 amino acids. The CDR3 loop reads CASSQNPAGNTGELFF. CDR3 in DNA: TGTGCCAGCAGCCAAAATCCAGCGGGGAACACCGGGGAGCTGTTTTTT.

The chain couples TRBV7-3 to TRBJ2-3; no definite D call. CDR3 length: 12 residues. Trimming removed 5 bases from V and 5 bases from J, with 8 bases in between. CDR1 SGHTA and CDR2 FQGTGA come from the germline V gene. The DNA for the CDR3 is TGTGCCAGCAGCGGGCTTGGAGATACGCAGTATTTT. As protein: CASSGLGDTQYF.

This clonotype was recorded a few times. The chain recombines TRBV19 with TRBJ2-7; the match to TRBD2 covers 7 bases. The trim removed 4 bases at V and 2 bases at J, leaving 11 bases unmatched. The CDR3 is 16 residues long. The germline V gene has CDR1 LNHDA and CDR2 SQIVND (reference sequence). DNA for the CDR3: TGTGCCAGTAGTAAGAACCTAGCGGCTACTCCCTACGAGCAGTACTTC. Encoded protein: CASSKNLAATPYEQYF.

The chain combines TRBV7-2 with TRBJ1-5, with D tentatively TRBD1 (5 bases). V lost 2 bases to trimming and J lost 6 bases, with 14 bases between them. This CDR3 has 15 amino acids. The germline gives CDR1 SGHTA, CDR2 FQGNSA. The CDR3 protein is CASSLNRGPSQPQHF. In DNA, the CDR3 is TGTGCCAGCAGCTTAAATCGGGGCCCCAGTCAGCCCCAGCATTTT.

This clonotype turned up a few times. The chain combines TRBV6-6 with TRBJ1-1, with a weak D call TRBD1 (5 bases). The CDR3 covers 14 residues. The germline V gene has CDR1 MNHNY and CDR2 SVGAGI (reference sequence). V was clipped by 8 bases and J by 4 bases, with 17 bases between them. The CDR3 DNA is TGTGCCAGCTCCCCTGGTGGGGGATTCACTGAAGCTTTCTTT. Residues: CASSPGGGFTEAFF.

J is TRBJ2-5 and V is TRBV12-3 or TRBV12-4, with 10 bases identical to TRBD1. V shed 1 base, J shed 7 bases, and the junction held 3 bases outside the gene matches. This CDR3 contains 14 residues. The CDR3 loop is CASSLGDRGATQYF. CDR3 coding DNA: TGTGCCAGCAGTTTAGGGGACAGGGGTGCGACCCAGTACTTC.

The V gene is TRBV7-2, the J gene TRBJ2-5; a weak D match, TRBD1 (6 bases). The germline V and J ends were trimmed by 11 bases and 2 bases, with 12 bases remaining between them. Germline lookup yields CDR1 SGHTA and CDR2 FQGNSA. The CDR3 has 12 amino acids. DNA of the CDR3: TGTGCCGTTCGGACAGAGCAAGAGACCCAGTACTTC. It specifies CAVRTEQETQYF.

The rearrangement uses TRBV9 and TRBJ1-2, with TRBD1 as a possible D gene (6 bases). V was clipped by 0 bases and J by 7 bases, with 13 bases between them. The CDR3 sequence is 14 residues long. The germline V gene has CDR1 SGDLS and CDR2 YYNGEE. In nucleotides, the CDR3 is TGTGCCAGCAGCGTAGGGACAGAAGGTGTTGGCTACACCTTC. Its protein is CASSVGTEGVGYTF.

V gene TRBV4-3 combines with J gene TRBJ2-7; 10 bases fit TRBD2. CDR1 and CDR2 from the germline V gene are LGHNA and YSLEER. This CDR3 spans 14 amino acids. V gave up 7 bases and J gave up 5 bases; unmatched junction bases: 8. The CDR3 nucleotides are TGCGCCAGCACCAGCGGGAGGGCCCTCAACGAGCAGTACTTC. Its translation is CASTSGRALNEQYF.

This clonotype was counted once. The chain uses TRBV10-3 and TRBJ2-6; perhaps TRBD1 as D (5 bases). This CDR3 is built from 16 residues. Trimming took 2 bases from V and 0 from J, leaving 8 bases between them. Germline V gene data show CDR1 as ENHRY and CDR2 as SYGVKD. CDR3 nucleotides: TGTGCCATCAGTGAGGGGGCGAACTCTGGGGCCAACGTCCTGACTTTC. It translates to CAISEGANSGANVLTF.

This chain uses TRBV19 with TRBJ1-4, with no clear D. V lost 1 base, J lost 3 bases, and 3 bases lay in between. Germline CDR1 and CDR2: LNHDA and SQIVND (reference sequence). The CDR3 covers 13 residues. The CDR3 DNA reads as TGTGCCAGTAGTATAGGGCCTAATGAAAAACTGTTTTTT. Its translation: CASSIGPNEKLFF.

This clonotype has a count of ten or more. The chain recombines TRBV20-1 with TRBJ2-7; D remains ambiguous. This CDR3 has 10 residues. V was cut by 5 bases and J by 5 bases, with 7 bases left in between. Per the germline V gene, CDR1 is DFQATT and CDR2 is SNEGSKA (reference sequence). CDR3 sequence: CSALRHEQYF. The CDR3, as DNA: TGCAGTGCTCTTCGACACGAGCAGTACTTC.

This clonotype was observed many times. The CDR3, as DNA: TGTGCCAGCAGTGGGCGACAGGGTGATCGCTACTATGGCTACACCTTC. Translation gives CASSGRQGDRYYGYTF. V usage is TRBV2 and J usage is TRBJ1-2, with 7 bases lining up with TRBD1. The junction had 11 bases not matched to a gene; V was cut back by 4 bases and J by 3 bases. This CDR3 has 16 amino acids. The germline V gene encodes CDR1 SNHLY and CDR2 FYNNEI.

Many counts were recorded for this clonotype. The rearrangement links TRBV29-1 to TRBJ1-3; possible D gene TRBD1, 5 bases. The germline V gene has CDR1 SQVTM and CDR2 ANQGSEA. The CDR3 runs to 16 residues. Between the trimmed V and J ends, which lost 0 bases and 0 bases, there was a span of 12 bases. The CDR3 DNA follows: TGCAGCGTTGAAGAAGGGGAGCCCAGCTCTGGAAACACCATATATTTT. Translating gives CSVEEGEPSSGNTIYF.

This clonotype occurred a few times. This chain joins TRBV10-3 and TRBJ1-1; 7 bases align to TRBD1. CDR1 is ENHRY and CDR2 is SYGVKD in the germline V gene. The CDR3 loop spans 13 amino acids. Germline trimming cut 10 bases from V and 3 bases from J; bases unmatched to any gene: 8. The CDR3 DNA is TGTGCCAGCGCCGAAACAGGGGACACTGAAGCTTTCTTT. This gives the protein CASAETGDTEAFF.

This clonotype was counted at least ten times. The genes are TRBV2 and TRBJ1-2; no reliable D call. This CDR3 has 13 residues. In germline, CDR1 is SNHLY, CDR2 FYNNEI. Trimming cost V 5 bases and J 5 bases, with 12 bases left between them. The CDR3 protein is CASSWTDAYGYTF. Written as DNA, the CDR3 is TGTGCCAGCAGTTGGACGGACGCTTATGGCTACACCTTC.

CDR3 amino acids: CSARYRGHLEQYF. CDR3 nucleotides: TGCAGTGCTAGATACAGGGGGCATCTCGAGCAGTACTTC. The chain joins TRBV20-1 to TRBJ2-7, with 9 bases that match TRBD1. V lost 2 bases and J lost 6; bases outside the gene matches: 5. CDR1 is DFQATT and CDR2 is SNEGSKA in the germline V gene (reference sequence). CDR3 size: 13 residues.

This clonotype was found many times. The chain couples TRBV29-1 to TRBJ2-2; no definite D call. The germline V gene encodes CDR1 SQVTM and CDR2 ANQGSEA. The length of the CDR3 is 13 residues. The ends were cut back, 3 bases at V and 1 base at J, with 6 bases in the middle. CDR3 sequence reads: CSVDSGNTGELFF. CDR3 coding DNA: TGCAGCGTTGACTCCGGGAACACCGGGGAGCTGTTTTTT.

The chain recombines TRBV12-3 or TRBV12-4 with TRBJ2-5, with D perhaps matching TRBD2 (5 bases). V lost 6 bases and J lost 5, with 13 bases in between. There are 13 residues in the CDR3. The CDR3 region is CASSQGERETQYF. The CDR3 region has the DNA TGTGCCAGCAGCCAAGGAGAGCGGGAGACCCAGTACTTC.

This clonotype has more than one count but fewer than ten. The gene calls are TRBV5-6 and TRBJ1-2; possibly TRBD1 for D (5 bases). V was shortened by 4 bases and J by 0 bases, with 10 bases between the two germline ends. The CDR3 contains 14 residues. The germline gives CDR1 SGHDT, CDR2 YYEEEE. The CDR3 sequence: CASSAAGTNYGYTF. CDR3 DNA sequence: TGTGCCAGCAGCGCGGCAGGGACTAACTATGGCTACACCTTC.

This sequence joins TRBV15 and TRBJ1-4; D may be TRBD1 (5 bases). The length of the CDR3 is 14 residues. V was cut by 9 bases and J by 10 bases, with 21 bases left in between. CDR1 is LNHNV, CDR2 YYDKDF, per germline (reference sequence). The CDR3 DNA reads as TGTGCCACGATGCGGGGACTAGGGGATAGAAAACTGTTTTTT. This gives the protein CATMRGLGDRKLFF.